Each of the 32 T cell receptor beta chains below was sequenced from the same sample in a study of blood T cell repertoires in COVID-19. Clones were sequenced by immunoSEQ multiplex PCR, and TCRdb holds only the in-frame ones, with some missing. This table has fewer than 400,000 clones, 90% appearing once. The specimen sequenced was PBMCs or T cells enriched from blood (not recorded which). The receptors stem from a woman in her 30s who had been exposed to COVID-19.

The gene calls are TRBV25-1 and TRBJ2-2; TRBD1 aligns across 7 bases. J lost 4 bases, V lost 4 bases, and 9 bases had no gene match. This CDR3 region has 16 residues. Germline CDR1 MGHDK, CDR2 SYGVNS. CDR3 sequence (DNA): TGTGCCAGCAGTGCCCGGGACAGAAGAGTCACCGGGGAGCTGTTTTTT. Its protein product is CASSARDRRVTGELFF.

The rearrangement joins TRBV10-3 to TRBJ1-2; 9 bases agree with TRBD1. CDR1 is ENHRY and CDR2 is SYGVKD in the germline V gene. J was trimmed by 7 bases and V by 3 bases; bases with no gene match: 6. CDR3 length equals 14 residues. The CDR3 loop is CAISEGTGNGGYTF. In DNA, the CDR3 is TGTGCCATCAGTGAAGGGACAGGGAATGGTGGCTACACCTTC.

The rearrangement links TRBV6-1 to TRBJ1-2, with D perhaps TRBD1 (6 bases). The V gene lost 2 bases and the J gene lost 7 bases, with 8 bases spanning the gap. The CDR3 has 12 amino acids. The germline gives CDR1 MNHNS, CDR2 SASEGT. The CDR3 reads CASSENRAGYTF. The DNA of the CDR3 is TGTGCCAGCAGTGAAAACAGGGCTGGCTACACCTTC.

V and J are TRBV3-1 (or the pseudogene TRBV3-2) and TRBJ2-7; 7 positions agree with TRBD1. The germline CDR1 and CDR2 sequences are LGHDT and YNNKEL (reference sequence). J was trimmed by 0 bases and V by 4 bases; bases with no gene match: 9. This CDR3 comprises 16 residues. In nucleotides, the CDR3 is TGTGCCAGCAGCCGGACGGACAGGACCTACTCCTACGAGCAGTACTTC. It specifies CASSRTDRTYSYEQYF.

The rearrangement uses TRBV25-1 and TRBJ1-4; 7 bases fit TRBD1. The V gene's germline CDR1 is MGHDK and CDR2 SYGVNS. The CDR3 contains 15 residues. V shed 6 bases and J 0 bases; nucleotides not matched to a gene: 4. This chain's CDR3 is CASSKTGTTNEKLFF. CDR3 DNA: TGTGCCAGCAGCAAGACAGGGACAACTAATGAAAAACTGTTTTTT.

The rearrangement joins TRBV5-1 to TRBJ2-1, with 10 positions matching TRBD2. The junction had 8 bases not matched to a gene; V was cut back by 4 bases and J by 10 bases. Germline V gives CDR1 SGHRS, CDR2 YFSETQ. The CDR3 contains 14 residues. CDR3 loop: CASSPGGAGGEQFF. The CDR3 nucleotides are TGCGCCAGCAGCCCCGGGGGAGCGGGGGGGGAGCAGTTCTTC. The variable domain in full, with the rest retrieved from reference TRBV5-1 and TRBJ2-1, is KAGVTQTPRYLIKTRGQQVTLSCSPISGHRSVSWYQQTPGQGLQFLFEYFSETQRNKGNFPGRFSGRQFSNSRSEMNVSTLELGDSALYLCASSPGGAGGEQFFGPGTRLTVL.

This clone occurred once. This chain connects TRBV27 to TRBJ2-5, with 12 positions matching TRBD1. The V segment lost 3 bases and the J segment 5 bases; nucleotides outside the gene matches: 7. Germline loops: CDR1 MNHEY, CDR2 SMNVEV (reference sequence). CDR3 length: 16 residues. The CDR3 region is CASSFSGQGARETQYF. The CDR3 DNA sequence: TGTGCCAGCAGTTTCTCGGGACAGGGGGCTAGGGAGACCCAGTACTTC.

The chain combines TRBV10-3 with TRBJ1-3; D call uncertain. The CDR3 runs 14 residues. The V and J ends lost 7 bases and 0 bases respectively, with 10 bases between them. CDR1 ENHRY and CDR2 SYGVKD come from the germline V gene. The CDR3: CAIMEAPSGNTIYF. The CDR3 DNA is TGTGCCATCATGGAGGCCCCCTCTGGAAACACCATATATTTT.

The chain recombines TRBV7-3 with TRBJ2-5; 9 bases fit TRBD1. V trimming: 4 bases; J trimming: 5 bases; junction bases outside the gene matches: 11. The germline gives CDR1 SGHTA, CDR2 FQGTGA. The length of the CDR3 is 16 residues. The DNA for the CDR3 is TGTGCCAGCAGCTCGGGGGCACAGGGGGCCCGGGAGACCCAGTACTTC. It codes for CASSSGAQGARETQYF.

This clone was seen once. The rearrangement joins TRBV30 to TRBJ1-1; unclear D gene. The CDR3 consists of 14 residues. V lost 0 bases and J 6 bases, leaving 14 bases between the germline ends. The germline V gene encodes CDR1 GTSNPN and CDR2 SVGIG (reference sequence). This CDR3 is CAWSVLPREPEAFF. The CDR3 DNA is TGTGCCTGGAGTGTACTCCCCCGCGAGCCTGAAGCTTTCTTT. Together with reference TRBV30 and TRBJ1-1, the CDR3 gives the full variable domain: SQTIHQWPATLVQPVGSPLSLECTVEGTSNPNLYWYRQAAGRGLQLLFYSVGIGQISSEVPQNLSASRPQDRQFILSSKKLLLSDSGFYLCAWSVLPREPEAFFGQGTRLTVV.

The CDR3 DNA reads TGTGCCAGCAGTCCGGAGAAAGATACGCAGTATTTT. Protein sequence: CASSPEKDTQYF. The V gene is TRBV6-6, the J gene TRBJ2-3; unclear D gene. Germline V gene sequence: CDR1 MNHNY, CDR2 SVGAGI (reference sequence). The V end was cut by 5 bases, the J end by 5 bases, with 8 bases between. There are 12 residues in the CDR3.

CDR3 sequence reads: CASSHRGRHDEQFF. CDR3 DNA sequence: TGCGCCAGCAGCCACAGAGGGCGGCACGATGAGCAGTTCTTC. This chain uses TRBV4-3 with TRBJ2-1; weak D call: TRBD2 (5 bases). V lost 3 bases to trimming and J lost 8 bases, with 14 bases between them. Germline-derived CDR1 and CDR2 are LGHNA and YSLEER. The CDR3 spans 14 residues.

CDR3 in DNA: TGTGCCAGCAGCTCACCCAGGGGCGAGGCTGGAAACACCATATATTTT. Translated: CASSSPRGEAGNTIYF. The genes are TRBV7-9 and TRBJ1-3, with D possibly matching TRBD1 (6 bases). V was shortened by 4 bases and J by 2 bases, with 15 bases between the two germline ends. The CDR3 extends over 16 amino acids. Looked up from germline, CDR1 is SEHNR and CDR2 is FQNEAQ (reference sequence).

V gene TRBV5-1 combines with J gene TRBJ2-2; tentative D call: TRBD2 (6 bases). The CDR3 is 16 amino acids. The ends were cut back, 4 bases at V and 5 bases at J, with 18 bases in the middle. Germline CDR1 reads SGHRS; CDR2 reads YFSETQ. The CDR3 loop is CASSKSGSARTGELFF. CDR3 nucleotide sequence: TGCGCCAGCAGCAAAAGCGGGTCAGCCCGAACCGGGGAGCTGTTTTTT.

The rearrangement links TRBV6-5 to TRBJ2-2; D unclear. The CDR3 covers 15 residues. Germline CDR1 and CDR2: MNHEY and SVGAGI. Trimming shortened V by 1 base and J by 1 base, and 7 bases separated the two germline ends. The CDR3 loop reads CASSYYGGNTGELFF. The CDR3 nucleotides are TGTGCCAGCAGTTACTATGGCGGGAACACCGGGGAGCTGTTTTTT.

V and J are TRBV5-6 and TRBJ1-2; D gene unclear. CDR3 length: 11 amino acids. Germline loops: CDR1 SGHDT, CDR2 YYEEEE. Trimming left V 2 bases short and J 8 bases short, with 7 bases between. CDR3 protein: CASSLFSGYTF. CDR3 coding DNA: TGTGCCAGCAGCTTATTCTCCGGCTACACCTTC.

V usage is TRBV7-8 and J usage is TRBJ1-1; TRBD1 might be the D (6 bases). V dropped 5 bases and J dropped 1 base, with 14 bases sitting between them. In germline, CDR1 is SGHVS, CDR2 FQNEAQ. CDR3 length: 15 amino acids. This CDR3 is CASSPEWTANTEAFF. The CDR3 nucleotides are TGTGCCAGCAGCCCGGAGTGGACAGCGAACACTGAAGCTTTCTTT.

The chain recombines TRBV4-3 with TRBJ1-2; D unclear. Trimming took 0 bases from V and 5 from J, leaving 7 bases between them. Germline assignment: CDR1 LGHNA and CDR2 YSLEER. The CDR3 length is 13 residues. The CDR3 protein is CASSQEVAYGYTF. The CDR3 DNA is TGCGCCAGCAGCCAAGAAGTGGCTTATGGCTACACCTTC.

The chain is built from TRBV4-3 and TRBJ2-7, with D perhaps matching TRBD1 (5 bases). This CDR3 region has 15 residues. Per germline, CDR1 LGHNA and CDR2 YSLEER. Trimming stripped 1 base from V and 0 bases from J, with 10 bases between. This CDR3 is CASSQARQSSYEQYF. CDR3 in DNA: TGCGCCAGCAGCCAAGCCCGACAGAGCTCCTACGAGCAGTACTTC.

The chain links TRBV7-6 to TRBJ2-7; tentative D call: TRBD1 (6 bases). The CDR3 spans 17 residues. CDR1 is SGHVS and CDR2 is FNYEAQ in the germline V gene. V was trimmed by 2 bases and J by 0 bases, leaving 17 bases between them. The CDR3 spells CASSLIGMGAISYEQYF. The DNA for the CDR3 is TGTGCCAGCAGCTTAATAGGAATGGGGGCGATCTCCTACGAGCAGTACTTC.

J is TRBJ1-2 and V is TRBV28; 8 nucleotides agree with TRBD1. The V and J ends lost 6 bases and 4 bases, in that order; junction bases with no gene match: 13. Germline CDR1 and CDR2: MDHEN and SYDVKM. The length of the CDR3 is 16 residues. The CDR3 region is CASSQIDGQGAYGYTF. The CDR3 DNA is TGTGCCAGCAGCCAAATAGATGGGCAGGGGGCCTATGGCTACACCTTC.

For the CDR3, the DNA is TGTGCCAGCTCACCCACTAGCTGGGGGTATATCGTGGCAGACAAGGCCAAAAACATTCAGTACTTC. Its protein is CASSPTSWGYIVADKAKNIQYF. This chain links TRBV18 with TRBJ2-4, with D maybe TRBD2 (6 bases). V lost 3 bases and J 1 base, leaving 31 bases between the germline ends. This CDR3 has 22 amino acids. Looked up from germline, CDR1 is KGHSH and CDR2 is LQKENI. Full variable domain (missing parts from reference TRBV18 and TRBJ2-4): NAGVMQNPRHLVRRRGQEARLRCSPMKGHSHVYWYRQLPEEGLKFMVYLQKENIIDESGMPKERFSAEFPKEGPSILRIQQVVRGDSAAYFCASSPTSWGYIVADKAKNIQYFGAGTRLSVL.

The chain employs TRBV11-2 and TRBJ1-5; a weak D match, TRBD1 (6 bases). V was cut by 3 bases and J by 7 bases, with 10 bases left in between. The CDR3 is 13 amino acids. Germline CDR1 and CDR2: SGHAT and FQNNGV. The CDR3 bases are TGTGCCAGCAGCTTTTTCAGGGGCCAGCCCCAGCATTTT. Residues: CASSFFRGQPQHF.

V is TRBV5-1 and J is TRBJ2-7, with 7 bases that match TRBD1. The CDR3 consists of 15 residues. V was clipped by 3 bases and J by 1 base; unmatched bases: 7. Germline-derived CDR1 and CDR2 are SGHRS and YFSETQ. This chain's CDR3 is CASSYRQGISYEQYF. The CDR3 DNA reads TGCGCCAGCAGCTACCGACAGGGTATATCCTACGAGCAGTACTTC.

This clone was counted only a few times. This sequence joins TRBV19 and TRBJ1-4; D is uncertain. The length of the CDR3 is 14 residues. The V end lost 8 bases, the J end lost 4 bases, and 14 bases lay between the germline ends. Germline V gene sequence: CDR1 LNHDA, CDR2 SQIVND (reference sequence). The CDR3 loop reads CASHLRQINEKLFF. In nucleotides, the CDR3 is TGTGCCAGTCATCTAAGACAAATTAATGAAAAACTGTTTTTT. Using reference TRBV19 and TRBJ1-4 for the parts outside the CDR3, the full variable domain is DGGITQSPKYLFRKEGQNVTLSCEQNLNHDAMYWYRQDPGQGLRLIYYSQIVNDFQKGDIAEGYSVSREKKESFPLTVTSAQKNPTAFYLCASHLRQINEKLFFGSGTQLSVL.

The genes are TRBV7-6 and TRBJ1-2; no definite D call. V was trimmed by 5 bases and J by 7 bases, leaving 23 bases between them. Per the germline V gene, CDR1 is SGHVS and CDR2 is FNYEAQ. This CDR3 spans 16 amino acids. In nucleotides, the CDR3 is TGTGCCAGCAGCGAAGGTTGGGGAACTGCCGCGGGTGGCTACACCTTC. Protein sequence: CASSEGWGTAAGGYTF.

Here the CDR3 reads CASRRSSGNTIYF. The CDR3, as DNA: TGTGCCAGCAGGCGGTCCTCTGGAAACACCATATATTTT. The chain links TRBV12-3 or TRBV12-4 to TRBJ1-3; D is undetermined. This CDR3 is 13 amino acids long. With 6 bases removed from V and 0 bases from J, the gap between germline ends came to 6 bases.

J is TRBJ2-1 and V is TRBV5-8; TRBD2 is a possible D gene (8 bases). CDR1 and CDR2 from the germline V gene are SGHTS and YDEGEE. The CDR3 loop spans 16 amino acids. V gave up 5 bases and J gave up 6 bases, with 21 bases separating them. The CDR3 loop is CASRWDSTGGGNEQFF. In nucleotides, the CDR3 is TGTGCCAGCAGGTGGGACAGCACCGGGGGGGGCAATGAGCAGTTCTTC. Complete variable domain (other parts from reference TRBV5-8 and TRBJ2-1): EAGVTQSPTHLIKTRGQQATLRCSPISGHTSVYWYQQALGLGLQFLLWYDEGEERNRGNFPPRFSGRQFPNYSSELNVNALELEDSALYLCASRWDSTGGGNEQFFGPGTRLTVL.

CDR3 sequence: CASSFGTSFYNEQFF. The CDR3 coding sequence is TGTGCCAGCAGCTTTGGGACTAGCTTCTACAATGAGCAGTTCTTC. The chain has TRBV11-2 and TRBJ2-1, with 9 nucleotides matching TRBD2. Germline loops: CDR1 SGHAT, CDR2 FQNNGV. The ends lost 3 bases at V and 3 bases at J; junction bases unmatched: 3. CDR3 size: 15 residues.

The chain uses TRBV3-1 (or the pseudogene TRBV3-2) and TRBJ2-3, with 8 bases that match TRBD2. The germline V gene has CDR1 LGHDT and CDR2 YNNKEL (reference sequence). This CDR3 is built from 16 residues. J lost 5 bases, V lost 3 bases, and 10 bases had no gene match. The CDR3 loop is CASSQGRLAGGDTQYF. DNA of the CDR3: TGTGCCAGCAGCCAGGGTCGGCTAGCGGGCGGAGATACGCAGTATTTT.

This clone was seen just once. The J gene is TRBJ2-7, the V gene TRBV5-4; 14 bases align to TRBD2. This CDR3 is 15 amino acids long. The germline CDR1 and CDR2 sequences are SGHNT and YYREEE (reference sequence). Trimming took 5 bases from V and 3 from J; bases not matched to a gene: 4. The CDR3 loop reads CASRPGLAGVYEQYF. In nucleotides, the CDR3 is TGTGCCAGCAGGCCGGGACTAGCGGGGGTCTACGAGCAGTACTTC.

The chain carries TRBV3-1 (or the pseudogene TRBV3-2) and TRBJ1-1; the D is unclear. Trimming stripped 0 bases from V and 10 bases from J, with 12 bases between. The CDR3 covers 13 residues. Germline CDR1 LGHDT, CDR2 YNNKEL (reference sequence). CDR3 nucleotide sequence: TGTGCCAGCAGCCAAGAACCTCCGGGAGGAGCTTTCTTT. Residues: CASSQEPPGGAFF.